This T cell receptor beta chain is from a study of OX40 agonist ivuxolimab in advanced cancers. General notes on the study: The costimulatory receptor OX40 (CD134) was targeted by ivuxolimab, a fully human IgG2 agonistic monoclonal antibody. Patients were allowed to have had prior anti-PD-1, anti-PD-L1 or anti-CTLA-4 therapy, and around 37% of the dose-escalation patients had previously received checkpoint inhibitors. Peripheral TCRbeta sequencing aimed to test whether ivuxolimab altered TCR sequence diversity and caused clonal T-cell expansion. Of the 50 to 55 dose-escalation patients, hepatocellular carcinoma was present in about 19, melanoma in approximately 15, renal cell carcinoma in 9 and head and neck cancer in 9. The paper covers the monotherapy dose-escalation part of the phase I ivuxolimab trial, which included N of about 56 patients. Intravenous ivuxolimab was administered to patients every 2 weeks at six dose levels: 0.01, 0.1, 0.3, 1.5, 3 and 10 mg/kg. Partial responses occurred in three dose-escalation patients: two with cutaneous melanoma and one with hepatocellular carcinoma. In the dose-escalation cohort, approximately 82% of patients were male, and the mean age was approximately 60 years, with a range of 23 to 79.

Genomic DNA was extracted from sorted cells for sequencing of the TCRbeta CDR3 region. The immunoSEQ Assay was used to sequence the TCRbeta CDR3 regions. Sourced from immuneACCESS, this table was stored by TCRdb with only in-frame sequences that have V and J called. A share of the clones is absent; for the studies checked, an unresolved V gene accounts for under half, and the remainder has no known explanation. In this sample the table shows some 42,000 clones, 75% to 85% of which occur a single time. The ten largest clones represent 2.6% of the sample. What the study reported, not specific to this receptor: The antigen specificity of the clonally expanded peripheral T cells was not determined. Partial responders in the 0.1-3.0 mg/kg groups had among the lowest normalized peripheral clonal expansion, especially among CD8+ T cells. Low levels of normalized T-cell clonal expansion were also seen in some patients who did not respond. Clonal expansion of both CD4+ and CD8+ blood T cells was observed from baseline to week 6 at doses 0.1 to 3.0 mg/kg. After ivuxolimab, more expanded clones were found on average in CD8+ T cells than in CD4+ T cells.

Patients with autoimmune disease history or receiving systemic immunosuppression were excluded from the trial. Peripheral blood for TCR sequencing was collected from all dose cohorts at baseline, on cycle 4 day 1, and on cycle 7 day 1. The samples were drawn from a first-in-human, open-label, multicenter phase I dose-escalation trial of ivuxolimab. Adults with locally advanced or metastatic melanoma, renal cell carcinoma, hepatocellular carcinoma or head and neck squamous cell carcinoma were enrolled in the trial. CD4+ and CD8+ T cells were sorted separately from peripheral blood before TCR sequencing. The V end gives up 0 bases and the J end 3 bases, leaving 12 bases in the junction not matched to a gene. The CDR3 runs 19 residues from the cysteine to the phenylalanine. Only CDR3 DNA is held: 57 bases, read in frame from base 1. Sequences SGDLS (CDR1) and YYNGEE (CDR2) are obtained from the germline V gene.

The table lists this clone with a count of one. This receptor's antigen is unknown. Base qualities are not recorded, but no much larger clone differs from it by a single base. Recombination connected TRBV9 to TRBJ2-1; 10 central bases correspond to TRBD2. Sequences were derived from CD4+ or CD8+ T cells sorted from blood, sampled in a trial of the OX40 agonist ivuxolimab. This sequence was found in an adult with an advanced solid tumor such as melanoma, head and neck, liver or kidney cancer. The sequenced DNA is TGTGCCAGCAGCGTAGAACCATCTCAGCGGGAGGGGGTCTACAATGAGCAGTTCTTC. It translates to CASSVEPSQREGVYNEQFF.